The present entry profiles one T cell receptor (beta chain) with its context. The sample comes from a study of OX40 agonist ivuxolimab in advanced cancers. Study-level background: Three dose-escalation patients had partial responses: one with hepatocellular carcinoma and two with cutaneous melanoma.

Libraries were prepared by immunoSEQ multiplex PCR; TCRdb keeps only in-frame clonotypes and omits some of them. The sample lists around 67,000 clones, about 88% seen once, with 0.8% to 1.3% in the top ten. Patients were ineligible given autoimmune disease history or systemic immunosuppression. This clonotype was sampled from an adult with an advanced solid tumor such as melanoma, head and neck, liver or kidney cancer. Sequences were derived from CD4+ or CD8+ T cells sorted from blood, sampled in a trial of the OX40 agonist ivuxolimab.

The CDR3 coding sequence is TGTGCCAGTAGTATACGGCGGGGGCCTCCGAACACCGGGGAGCTGTTTTTT. Translated, it gives CASSIRRGPPNTGELFF. V gene TRBV19 combines with J gene TRBJ2-2; D might be TRBD2 (7 bases). This CDR3 spans 17 amino acids. Deletions cut 2 bases from V and 0 bases from J, with 13 bases between. Germline V gives CDR1 LNHDA, CDR2 SQIVND (reference sequence). Full variable domain (remainder filled in from reference TRBV19 and TRBJ2-2): DGGITQSPKYLFRKEGQNVTLSCEQNLNHDAMYWYRQDPGQGLRLIYYSQIVNDFQKGDIAEGYSVSREKKESFPLTVTSAQKNPTAFYLCASSIRRGPPNTGELFFGEGSRLTVL.